These 20 T cell receptor beta chains were sequenced from one sample in a study of blood T cells in healthy people across ages (dated by TCRdb to the mid-2010s). The library was prepared using 5' RACE. Instrument used: Illumina HiSeq 2500. A second PCR of roughly 7 to 11 cycles was performed with a sample-barcoded 5' primer and a J-beta primer mix. TCRdb reworked the public reads: Q25 trimming with fastp, MiXCR clone assembly, productive beta chains retained. Each entry merges the rows of one CDR3 protein and shows their most common DNA and genes. For this sample the table gives 700,000 to 800,000 distinct CDR3 sequences, of which 35% to 45% were detected only once. Roughly 19% of the sample belongs to the ten largest clones. The sample was blood. The receptors originated from a woman aged 60 to 75 in good health.

This clonotype was found a few times. V and J are TRBV18 and TRBJ2-2; D is unresolved. Trimming cost V 1 base and J 0 bases, with 3 bases left between them. CDR3 length: 14 residues. Germline V gene sequence: CDR1 KGHSH, CDR2 LQKENI. The CDR3 protein is CASSPRSNTGELFF. The DNA for the CDR3 is TGTGCCAGCTCACCACGGTCGAACACCGGGGAGCTGTTTTTT. The full variable domain, in which reference TRBV18 and TRBJ2-2 provide the parts outside the CDR3, is NAGVMQNPRHLVRRRGQEARLRCSPMKGHSHVYWYRQLPEEGLKFMVYLQKENIIDESGMPKERFSAEFPKEGPSILRIQQVVRGDSAAYFCASSPRSNTGELFFGEGSRLTVL.

This clonotype has more than one count but fewer than ten. This chain uses TRBV20-1 with TRBJ2-5; TRBD1 aligns across 8 bases. V trimming: 4 bases; J trimming: 3 bases; junction bases outside the gene matches: 7. Per the germline V gene, CDR1 is DFQATT and CDR2 is SNEGSKA (reference sequence). CDR3 length: 14 amino acids. The CDR3 here is CSAKTGASEETQYF. The CDR3 coding sequence is TGCAGTGCTAAGACAGGGGCGAGCGAAGAGACCCAGTACTTC.

This chain joins TRBV6-2 or TRBV6-3 and TRBJ1-1; weak D call: TRBD1 (6 bases). CDR3 length: 12 residues. With 10 bases removed from V and 5 bases from J, the gap between germline ends came to 14 bases. The V gene's germline CDR1 is MNHEY and CDR2 SVGEGT. CDR3 sequence: CATPGAGTEAFF. As DNA, the CDR3 is TGTGCCACTCCAGGGGCGGGGACTGAAGCTTTCTTT.

The chain employs TRBV6-2 or TRBV6-3 and TRBJ2-1, with 10 bases lining up with TRBD2. CDR1 and CDR2 (germline): MNHEY, SVGEGT. Germline trimming cut 6 bases from V and 5 bases from J; bases unmatched to any gene: 7. The CDR3 has 15 residues. CDR3: CASRLSAGGHNEQFF. For the CDR3, the DNA is TGTGCCAGCAGGCTCTCAGCGGGGGGGCACAATGAGCAGTTCTTC.

On this clonotype: This may come from a read error, since a much larger clone is one base off. The rearrangement links TRBV15 to TRBJ2-5, with D possibly TRBD2 on 6 matching bases. The J call may be faulty, since TRBJ2-7 better matches the DNA end. Germline CDR1 is LNHNV and CDR2 is YYDKDF (reference sequence). This CDR3 is built from 18 residues. In DNA, the CDR3 is TGTGCCACCAGCAGCCCCGGTCTTCTGGGACTCCTGATCTACGAGCAGTACTTC. Protein sequence: CATSSPGLLGLLIYEQYF.

The chain recombines TRBV6-2 or TRBV6-3 with TRBJ2-1; 8 bases align to TRBD1. CDR1 is MNHEY, CDR2 SVGEGT, per germline. The V segment lost 7 bases and the J segment 7 bases; nucleotides outside the gene matches: 9. This CDR3 is 14 amino acids long. In DNA, the CDR3 is TGTGCCAGCAACCCGGGACAGGTGAAAAATGAGCAGTTCTTC. Translated, it gives CASNPGQVKNEQFF.

The V call is TRBV24-1, the J call TRBJ2-1; the D call may be TRBD1 or TRBD2 (5 bases each). This CDR3 region has 16 residues. Trimming took 3 bases from V and 6 from J, leaving 17 bases between them. Germline V gives CDR1 KGHDR, CDR2 SFDVKD. DNA of the CDR3: TGTGCCACCAGTGATGGGACGGCACTTCGATTCAATGAGCAGTTCTTC. This sequence encodes CATSDGTALRFNEQFF.

This clonotype was seen once. V usage is TRBV25-1 and J usage is TRBJ1-2; D possibly corresponds to TRBD1 (5 bases). With 3 bases removed from V and 4 bases from J, the gap between germline ends came to 12 bases. This CDR3 has 14 amino acids. Looked up from germline, CDR1 is MGHDK and CDR2 is SYGVNS. The CDR3 DNA reads TGTGCCAGCAGTGATGCTTGGACACCCTATGGCTACACCTTC. Translating gives CASSDAWTPYGYTF.

The chain combines TRBV9 with TRBJ2-1; the match to TRBD2 covers 10 bases. Germline-derived CDR1 and CDR2 are SGDLS and YYNGEE. CDR3 length equals 15 residues. J gave up 2 bases and V 4 bases, and 3 bases lay outside the gene matches. CDR3 nucleotides: TGTGCCAGCAGCAACGGACTAGCGGCCTACAATGAGCAGTTCTTC. It specifies CASSNGLAAYNEQFF.

The gene calls are TRBV10-3 and TRBJ2-1; possible D gene TRBD2, 5 bases. Germline CDR1 ENHRY, CDR2 SYGVKD. V was trimmed by 6 bases and J by 8 bases, leaving 17 bases between them. The CDR3 contains 14 residues. Written as DNA, the CDR3 is TGTGCCATCAGGAACGACAAGGAGGACCATGAGCAGTTCTTC. Its protein is CAIRNDKEDHEQFF.

CDR3 in amino acids: CSADDRGEYGYTF. The CDR3 DNA reads as TGCAGTGCCGATGACAGGGGAGAATATGGCTACACCTTC. The chain is built from TRBV20-1 and TRBJ1-2, with 8 bases identical to TRBD1. The ends lost 6 bases at V and 5 bases at J; junction bases unmatched: 8. This CDR3 region has 13 residues. The germline V gene has CDR1 DFQATT and CDR2 SNEGSKA (reference sequence).

This clonotype was observed once. The chain is built from TRBV7-2 and TRBJ2-3; D gene unclear. Trimming took 5 bases from V and 0 from J, leaving 9 bases between them. The CDR3 is 14 residues long. Germline CDR1 reads SGHTA; CDR2 reads FQGNSA. CDR3 in amino acids: CASSQLSSTDTQYF. DNA of the CDR3: TGTGCCAGCAGCCAACTGTCTAGCACAGATACGCAGTATTTT. Full variable domain (missing parts from reference TRBV7-2 and TRBJ2-3): GAGVSQSPSNKVTEKGKDVELRCDPISGHTALYWYRQSLGQGLEFLIYFQGNSAPDKSGLPSDRFSAERTGGSVSTLTIQRTQQEDSAVYLCASSQLSSTDTQYFGPGTRLTVL.

This rearrangement joins TRBV12-3 or TRBV12-4 to TRBJ2-7; maybe TRBD2 (6 bases). Trimming pared 2 bases from V and 0 bases from J, leaving 14 bases between. There are 16 residues in the CDR3. CDR3 residues: CASSLSRGRSSYEQYF. The CDR3 coding sequence is TGTGCCAGCAGTTTATCTCGAGGGAGGAGCTCCTACGAGCAGTACTTC.

This clonotype has more than one count but fewer than ten. This chain connects TRBV20-1 to TRBJ2-5; perhaps D is TRBD1 or TRBD2 (5 bases each). CDR1 and CDR2 from the germline V gene are DFQATT and SNEGSKA (reference sequence). The CDR3 extends over 16 amino acids. V lost 0 bases and J 3 bases, leaving 17 bases between the germline ends. This CDR3 is CSARDPGRGAEETQYF. In nucleotides, the CDR3 is TGCAGTGCTAGAGACCCCGGAAGGGGAGCGGAAGAGACCCAGTACTTC.

The chain carries TRBV4-3 and TRBJ1-2; D gene ambiguous. From germline, CDR1 is LGHNA and CDR2 YSLEER. Trimming left V 0 bases short and J 6 bases short, with 5 bases between. The CDR3 has 12 residues. CDR3 sequence: CASSQDADGYTF. The CDR3 region has the DNA TGCGCCAGCAGCCAAGATGCAGATGGCTACACCTTC.

Regarding this clonotype: Relative to the germline gene, one junction end is altered; a read error may explain this. The chain joins TRBV27 to TRBJ2-7, with a tentative D call TRBD1 (6 bases). CDR3 length equals 13 residues. Germline-derived CDR1 and CDR2 are MNHEY and SMNVEV (reference sequence). Written as DNA, the CDR3 is TGTACCAGCAGTTTAGGGGGATCCTACGAGCAGTACTTC. It specifies CTSSLGGSYEQYF.

This chain connects TRBV7-3 to TRBJ2-5; possible D gene TRBD2, 6 bases. The CDR3 is 15 amino acids. V lost 6 bases to trimming and J lost 5 bases, with 19 bases between them. Germline V gene data show CDR1 as SGHTA and CDR2 as FQGTGA. CDR3 bases: TGTGCCAGCAGTACCGATCTAGCGTTAGGGGAGACCCAGTACTTC. Residues: CASSTDLALGETQYF.

The chain uses TRBV12-3 or TRBV12-4 and TRBJ2-3; possibly TRBD2 for D (5 bases). Trimming took off 3 bases at V and 5 bases at J, with 24 bases between the two ends. This CDR3 has 18 residues. This chain's CDR3 is CASSFASHGRGRGDTQYF. For the CDR3, the DNA is TGTGCCAGCAGTTTTGCCTCCCATGGTAGAGGCCGGGGAGATACGCAGTATTTT.

The genes are TRBV7-2 and TRBJ1-2; 8 nucleotides align to TRBD1. The V gene's germline CDR1 is SGHTA and CDR2 FQGNSA. The CDR3 covers 14 residues. The ends lost 4 bases at V and 4 bases at J; junction bases unmatched: 5. CDR3 DNA sequence: TGTGCCAGCAGCTCGACAGGGGTCCCCTATGGCTACACCTTC. This translates into CASSSTGVPYGYTF.

Notes on this clonotype: A junction boundary mismatches the germline segment, possibly from a read error. This chain joins TRBV5-1 and TRBJ1-6; possibly TRBD1 for D (6 bases). Germline V gene lookup returns CDR1 SGHRS and CDR2 YFSETQ. This CDR3 is 16 amino acids long. As DNA, the CDR3 is TGCGCCAGCAGCTCCCAGGGGAGCTCCTATAATTCACCCCCCCACTTT. Encoded protein: CASSSQGSSYNSPPHF. The variable domain in full, with the rest retrieved from reference TRBV5-1 and TRBJ1-6, is KAGVTQTPRYLIKTRGQQVTLSCSPISGHRSVSWYQQTPGQGLQFLFEYFSETQRNKGNFPGRFSGRQFSNSRSEMNVSTLELGDSALYLCASSSQGSSYNSPPHFGNGTRLTVT.